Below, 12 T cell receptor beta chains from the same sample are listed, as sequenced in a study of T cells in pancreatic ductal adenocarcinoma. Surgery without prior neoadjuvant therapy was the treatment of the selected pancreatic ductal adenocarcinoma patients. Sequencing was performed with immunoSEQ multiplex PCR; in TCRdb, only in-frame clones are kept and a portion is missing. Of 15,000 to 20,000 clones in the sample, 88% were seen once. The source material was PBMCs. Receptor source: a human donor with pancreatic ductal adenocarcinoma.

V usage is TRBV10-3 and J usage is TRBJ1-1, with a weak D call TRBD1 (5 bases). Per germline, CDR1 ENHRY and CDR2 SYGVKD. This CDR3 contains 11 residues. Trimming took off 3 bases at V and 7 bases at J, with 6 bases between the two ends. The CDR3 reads CAISEGDEAFF. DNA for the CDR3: TGTGCCATCAGTGAAGGGGATGAAGCTTTCTTT.

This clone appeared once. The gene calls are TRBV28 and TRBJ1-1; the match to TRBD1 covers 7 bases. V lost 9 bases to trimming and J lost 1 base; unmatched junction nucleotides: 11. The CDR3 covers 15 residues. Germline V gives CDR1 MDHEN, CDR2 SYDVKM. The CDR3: CASTSGGASNTEAFF. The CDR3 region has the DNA TGTGCCAGTACGTCAGGGGGAGCGTCGAACACTGAAGCTTTCTTT.

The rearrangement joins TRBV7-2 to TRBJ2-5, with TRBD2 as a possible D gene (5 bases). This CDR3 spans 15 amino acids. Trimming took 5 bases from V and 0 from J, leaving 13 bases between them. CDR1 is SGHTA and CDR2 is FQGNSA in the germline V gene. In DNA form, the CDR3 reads TGTGCCAGCAGCCCGCGCCGGGGTAACCAAGAGACCCAGTACTTC. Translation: CASSPRRGNQETQYF.

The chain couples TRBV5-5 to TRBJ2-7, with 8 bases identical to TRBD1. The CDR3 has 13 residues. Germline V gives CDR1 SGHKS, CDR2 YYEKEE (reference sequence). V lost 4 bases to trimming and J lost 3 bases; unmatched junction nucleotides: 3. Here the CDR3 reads CASSGGTGYEQYF. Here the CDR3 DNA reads TGTGCCAGCAGCGGGGGGACAGGCTACGAGCAGTACTTC.

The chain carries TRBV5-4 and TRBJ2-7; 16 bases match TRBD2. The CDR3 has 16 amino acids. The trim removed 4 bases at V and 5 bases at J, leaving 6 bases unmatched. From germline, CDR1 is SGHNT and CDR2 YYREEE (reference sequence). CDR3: CASSPGTSGGVHEQYF. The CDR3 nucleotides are TGTGCCAGCAGCCCCGGGACTAGCGGGGGGGTCCACGAGCAGTACTTC.

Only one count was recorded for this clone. CDR3 nucleotides: TGTGCCAGCAGTTACTCGGGACAGGGTAATGAAAAACTGTTTTTT. It translates to CASSYSGQGNEKLFF. The chain couples TRBV6-6 to TRBJ1-4; 9 bases are shared with TRBD1. The junction had 0 bases not matched to a gene; V was cut back by 0 bases and J by 4 bases. This CDR3 has 15 residues. The germline gives CDR1 MNHNY, CDR2 SVGAGI (reference sequence).

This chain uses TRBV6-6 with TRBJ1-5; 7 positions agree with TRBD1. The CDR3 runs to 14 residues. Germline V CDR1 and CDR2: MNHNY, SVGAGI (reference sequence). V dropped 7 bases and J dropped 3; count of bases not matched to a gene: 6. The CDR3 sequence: CASTAGQLNQPQHF. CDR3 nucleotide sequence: TGTGCCAGCACCGCGGGACAGCTCAATCAGCCCCAGCATTTT.

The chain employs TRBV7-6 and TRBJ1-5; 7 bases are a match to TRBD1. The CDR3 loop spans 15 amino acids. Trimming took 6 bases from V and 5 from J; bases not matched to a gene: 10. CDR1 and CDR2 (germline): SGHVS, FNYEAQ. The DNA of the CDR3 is TGTGCCAGCAGGTTGTTCAGGGGGTTTCATCAGCCCCAGCATTTT. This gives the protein CASRLFRGFHQPQHF.

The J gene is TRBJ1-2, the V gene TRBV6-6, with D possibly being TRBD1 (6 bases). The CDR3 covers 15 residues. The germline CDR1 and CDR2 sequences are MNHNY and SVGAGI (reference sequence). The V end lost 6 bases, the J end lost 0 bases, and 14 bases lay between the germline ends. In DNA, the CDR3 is TGTGCCAGCAGGGCTGACAGGCGATCTAACTATGGCTACACCTTC. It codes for CASRADRRSNYGYTF.

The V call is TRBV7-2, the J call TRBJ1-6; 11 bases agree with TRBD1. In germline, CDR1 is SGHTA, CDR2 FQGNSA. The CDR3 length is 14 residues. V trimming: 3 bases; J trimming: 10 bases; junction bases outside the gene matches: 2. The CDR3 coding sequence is TGTGCCAGCAGCTTGGACAGGGGGCGATCACCCCTCCACTTT. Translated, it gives CASSLDRGRSPLHF.

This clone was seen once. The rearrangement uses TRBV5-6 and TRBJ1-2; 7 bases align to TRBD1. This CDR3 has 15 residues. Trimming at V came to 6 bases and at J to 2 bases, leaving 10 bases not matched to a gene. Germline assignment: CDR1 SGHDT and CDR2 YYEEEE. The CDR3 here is CASTLTGAPNYGYTF. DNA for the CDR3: TGTGCCAGCACCTTAACAGGGGCACCCAACTATGGCTACACCTTC.

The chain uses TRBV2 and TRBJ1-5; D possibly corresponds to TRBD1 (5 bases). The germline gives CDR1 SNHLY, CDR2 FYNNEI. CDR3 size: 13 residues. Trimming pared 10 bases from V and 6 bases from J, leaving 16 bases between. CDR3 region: CATTISGGQPQHF. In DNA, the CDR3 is TGTGCCACCACAATCAGCGGGGGTCAGCCCCAGCATTTT.